This is a list of T cell receptor beta chains from one sample in a study of T cells after yellow fever vaccination. TCRdb re-called the 5' RACE reads with MiXCR, one entry per CDR3 protein. The table has some 160,000 distinct CDR3 sequences, around 8.5% seen once. The sequencing used CD8+ T cells sorted from PBMCs, collected 45 days after the yellow fever booster vaccination. Source of these receptors: a man between 18 and 35 years old who received the YFV17D yellow fever vaccine. Each CDR3 is given with its conserved first and last residue. D genes are given only for firm matches. Not all rows give a size; the values are once, few, many and, for expanded clones, a class.

d_gene	v_gene	abundance	len	j_gene	CDR3aa	CDR3nt
NA	TRBV19	NA	14	TRBJ2-2	CASSVQRNTGELFF	TGTGCCAGTAGTGTACAGAGGAACACCGGGGAGCTGTTTTTT
NA	TRBV7-9	NA	13	TRBJ1-1	CASSRTANTEAFF	TGTGCCAGCAGCCGGACAGCGAACACTGAAGCTTTCTTT
TRBD2	TRBV12-5	few	15	TRBJ2-5	CASGLVRLAWETQYF	TGTGCTAGTGGTTTGGTACGACTAGCTTGGGAGACCCAGTACTTC
NA	TRBV27	few	12	TRBJ2-1	CASRSGGNEQFF	TGTGCCAGCAGATCAGGGGGGAATGAGCAGTTCTTC
TRBD2	TRBV4-3	few	18	TRBJ2-3	CASSQVRLAGGPRDTQYF	TGCGCCAGCAGCCAAGTCCGGCTAGCGGGGGGCCCTAGGGATACGCAGTATTTT
NA	TRBV4-1	NA	13	TRBJ2-5	CASSPGQGKTQYF	TGCGCCAGCAGCCCGGGCCAGGGGAAGACCCAGTACTTC
NA	TRBV11-3	NA	15	TRBJ2-1	CASSLADGAYNEQFF	TGTGCCAGCAGCTTGGCGGACGGAGCCTACAATGAGCAGTTCTTC
NA	TRBV13	NA	13	TRBJ2-5	CASSSEGEETQYF	TGTGCCAGCAGCTCTGAGGGGGAAGAGACCCAGTACTTC
TRBD1	TRBV4-1	few	14	TRBJ1-6	CASSWDRGRSPLHF	TGCGCCAGCAGCTGGGACAGGGGGCGGTCACCCCTCCACTTT
NA	TRBV6-5	few	12	TRBJ2-3	CASSPQSDTQYF	TGTGCCAGCAGTCCACAGTCAGATACGCAGTATTTT